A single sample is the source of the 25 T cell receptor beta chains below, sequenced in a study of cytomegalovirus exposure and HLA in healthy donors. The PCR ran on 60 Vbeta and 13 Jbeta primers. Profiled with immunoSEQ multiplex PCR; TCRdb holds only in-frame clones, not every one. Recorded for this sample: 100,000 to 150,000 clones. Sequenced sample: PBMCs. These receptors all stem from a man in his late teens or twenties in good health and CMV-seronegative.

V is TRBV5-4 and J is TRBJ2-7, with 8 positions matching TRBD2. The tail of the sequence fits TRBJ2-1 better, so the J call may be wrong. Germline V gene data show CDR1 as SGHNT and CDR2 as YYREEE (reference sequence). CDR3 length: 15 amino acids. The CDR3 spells CASSSGGGLQNEQFF. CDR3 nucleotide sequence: TGTGCCAGCAGCTCCGGGGGGGGACTCCAAAATGAGCAGTTCTTC.

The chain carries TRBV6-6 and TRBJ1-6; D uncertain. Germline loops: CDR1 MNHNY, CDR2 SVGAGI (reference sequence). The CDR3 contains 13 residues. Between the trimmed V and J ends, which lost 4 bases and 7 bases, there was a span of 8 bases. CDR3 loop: CASSSTGNSPLHF. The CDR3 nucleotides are TGTGCCAGCAGTTCGACGGGGAATTCACCCCTCCACTTT.

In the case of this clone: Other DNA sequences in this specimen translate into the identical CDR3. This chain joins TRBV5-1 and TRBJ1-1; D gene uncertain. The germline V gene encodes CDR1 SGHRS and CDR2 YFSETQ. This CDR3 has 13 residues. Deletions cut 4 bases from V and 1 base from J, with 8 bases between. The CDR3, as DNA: TGCGCCAGCAGCCTACCAGGGAACACTGAAGCTTTCTTT. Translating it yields CASSLPGNTEAFF.

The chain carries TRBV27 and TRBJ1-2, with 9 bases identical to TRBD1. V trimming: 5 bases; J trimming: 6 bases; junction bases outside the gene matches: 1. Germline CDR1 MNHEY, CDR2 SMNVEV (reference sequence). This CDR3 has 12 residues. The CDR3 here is CASSTGGDGYTF. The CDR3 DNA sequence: TGTGCCAGCAGTACAGGGGGCGATGGCTACACCTTC.

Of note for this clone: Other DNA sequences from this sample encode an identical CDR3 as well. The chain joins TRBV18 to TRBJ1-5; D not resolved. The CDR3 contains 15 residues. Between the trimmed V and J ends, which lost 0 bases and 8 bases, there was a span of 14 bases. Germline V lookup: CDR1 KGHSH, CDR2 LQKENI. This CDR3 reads CASSPPGSRAEPQHF. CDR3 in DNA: TGTGCCAGCTCACCACCGGGGAGCCGAGCGGAGCCCCAGCATTTT.

CDR3 in DNA: TGTGCCAGCAGCGTAGGGGCAGGGGGCAGAGGAGGCAATCAGCCCCAGCATTTT. Translation gives CASSVGAGGRGGNQPQHF. V usage is TRBV9 and J usage is TRBJ1-5, with 8 bases that match TRBD1. J lost 2 bases, V lost 0 bases, and 10 bases had no gene match. This CDR3 has 18 amino acids. Germline V lookup: CDR1 SGDLS, CDR2 YYNGEE.

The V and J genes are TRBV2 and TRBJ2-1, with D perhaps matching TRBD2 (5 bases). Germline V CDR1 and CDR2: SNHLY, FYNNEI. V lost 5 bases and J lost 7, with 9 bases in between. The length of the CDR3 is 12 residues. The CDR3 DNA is TGTGCCAGCAGTTTTAGACTAAATGAGCAGTTCTTC. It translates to CASSFRLNEQFF.

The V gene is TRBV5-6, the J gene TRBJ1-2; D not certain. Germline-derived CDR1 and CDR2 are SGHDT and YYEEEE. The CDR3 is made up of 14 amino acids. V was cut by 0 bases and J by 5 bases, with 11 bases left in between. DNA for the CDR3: TGTGCCAGCAGCTTGGGGCATGCTTTATATGGCTACACCTTC. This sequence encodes CASSLGHALYGYTF.

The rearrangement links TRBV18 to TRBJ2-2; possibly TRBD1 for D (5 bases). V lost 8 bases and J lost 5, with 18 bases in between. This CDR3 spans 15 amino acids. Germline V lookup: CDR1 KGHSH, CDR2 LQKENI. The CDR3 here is CASSVKGQGTGELFF. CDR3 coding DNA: TGTGCCAGCAGTGTCAAGGGCCAGGGTACCGGGGAGCTGTTTTTT.

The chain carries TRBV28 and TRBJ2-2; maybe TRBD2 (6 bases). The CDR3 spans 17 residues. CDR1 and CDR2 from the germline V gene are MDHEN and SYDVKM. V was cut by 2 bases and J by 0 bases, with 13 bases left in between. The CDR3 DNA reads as TGTGCCAGCAGTTTAGTTGGGACTCGCCCGAACACCGGGGAGCTGTTTTTT. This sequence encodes CASSLVGTRPNTGELFF.

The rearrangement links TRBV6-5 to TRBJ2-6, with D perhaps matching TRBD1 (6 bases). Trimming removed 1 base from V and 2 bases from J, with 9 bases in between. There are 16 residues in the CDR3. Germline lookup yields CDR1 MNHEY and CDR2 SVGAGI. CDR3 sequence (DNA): TGTGCCAGCAGTTACTACCAGGGGACTGGGGCCAACGTCCTGACTTTC. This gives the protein CASSYYQGTGANVLTF.

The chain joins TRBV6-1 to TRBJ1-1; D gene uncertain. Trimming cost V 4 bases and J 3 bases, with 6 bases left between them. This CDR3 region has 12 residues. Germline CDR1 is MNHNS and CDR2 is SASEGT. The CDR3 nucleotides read TGTGCCAGCAGTGGGCCTCACACTGAAGCTTTCTTT. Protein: CASSGPHTEAFF.

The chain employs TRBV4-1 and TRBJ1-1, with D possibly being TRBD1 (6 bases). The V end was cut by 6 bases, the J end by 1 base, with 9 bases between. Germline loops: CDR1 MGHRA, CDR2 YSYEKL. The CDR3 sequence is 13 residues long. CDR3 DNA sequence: TGCGCCAGCAGTCGACAGGCGAACACTGAAGCTTTCTTT. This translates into CASSRQANTEAFF.

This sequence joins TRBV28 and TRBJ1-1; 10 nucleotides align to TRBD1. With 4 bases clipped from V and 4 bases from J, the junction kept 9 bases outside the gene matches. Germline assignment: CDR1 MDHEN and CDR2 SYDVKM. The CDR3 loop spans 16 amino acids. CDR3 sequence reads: CASSSRGTGEGTEAFF. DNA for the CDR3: TGTGCCAGCAGTTCCCGCGGGACAGGGGAAGGCACTGAAGCTTTCTTT.

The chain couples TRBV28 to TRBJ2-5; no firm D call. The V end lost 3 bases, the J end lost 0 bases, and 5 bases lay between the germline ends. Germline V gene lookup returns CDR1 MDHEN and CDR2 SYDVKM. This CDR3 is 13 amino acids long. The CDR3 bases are TGTGCCAGCAGTTTTTCCTACCAAGAGACCCAGTACTTC. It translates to CASSFSYQETQYF.

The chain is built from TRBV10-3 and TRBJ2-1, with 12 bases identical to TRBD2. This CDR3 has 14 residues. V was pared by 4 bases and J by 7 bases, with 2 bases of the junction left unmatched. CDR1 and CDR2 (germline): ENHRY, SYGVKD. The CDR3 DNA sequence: TGTGCCATCAGTGGGACTAGCGGGGTTAATGAGCAGTTCTTC. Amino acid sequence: CAISGTSGVNEQFF.

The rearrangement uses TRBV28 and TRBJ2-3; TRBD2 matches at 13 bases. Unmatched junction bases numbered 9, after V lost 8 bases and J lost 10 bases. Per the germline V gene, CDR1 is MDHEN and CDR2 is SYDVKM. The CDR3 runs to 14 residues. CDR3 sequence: CASQTSGRQWSQYF. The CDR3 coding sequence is TGTGCCAGCCAGACTAGCGGGAGGCAATGGTCGCAGTATTTT.

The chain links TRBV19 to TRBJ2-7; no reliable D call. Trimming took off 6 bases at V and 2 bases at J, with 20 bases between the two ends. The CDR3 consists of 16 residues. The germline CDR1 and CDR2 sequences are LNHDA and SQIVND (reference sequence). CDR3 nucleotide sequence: TGTGCCAGTAGCTCCCGATTGTGGGCCAATACCTACGAGCAGTACTTC. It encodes CASSSRLWANTYEQYF. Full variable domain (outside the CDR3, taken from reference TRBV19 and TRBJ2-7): DGGITQSPKYLFRKEGQNVTLSCEQNLNHDAMYWYRQDPGQGLRLIYYSQIVNDFQKGDIAEGYSVSREKKESFPLTVTSAQKNPTAFYLCASSSRLWANTYEQYFGPGTRLTVT.

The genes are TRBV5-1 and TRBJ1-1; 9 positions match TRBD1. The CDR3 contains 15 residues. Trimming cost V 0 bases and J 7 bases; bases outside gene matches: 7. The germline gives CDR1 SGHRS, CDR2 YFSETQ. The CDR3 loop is CASSLAPGQGIEAFF. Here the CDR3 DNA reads TGCGCCAGCAGCTTGGCCCCGGGACAGGGAATTGAAGCTTTCTTT.

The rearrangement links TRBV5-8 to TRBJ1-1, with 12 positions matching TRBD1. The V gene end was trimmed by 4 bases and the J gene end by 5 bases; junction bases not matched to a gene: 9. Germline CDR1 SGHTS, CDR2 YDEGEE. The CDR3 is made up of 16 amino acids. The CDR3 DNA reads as TGTGCCAGCAGCCTAAGAGGGACAGGGGGCCGGACTGAAGCTTTCTTT. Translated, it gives CASSLRGTGGRTEAFF.

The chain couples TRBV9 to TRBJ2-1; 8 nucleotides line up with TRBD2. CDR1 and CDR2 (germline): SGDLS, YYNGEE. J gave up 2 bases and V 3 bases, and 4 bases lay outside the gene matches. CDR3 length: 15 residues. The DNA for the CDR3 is TGTGCCAGCAGCGGTACTAGCGGCCCCTACAATGAGCAGTTCTTC. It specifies CASSGTSGPYNEQFF. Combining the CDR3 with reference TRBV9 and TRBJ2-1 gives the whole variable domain DSGVTQTPKHLITATGQRVTLRCSPRSGDLSVYWYQQSLDQGLQFLIQYYNGEERAKGNILERFSAQQFPDLHSELNLSSLELGDSALYFCASSGTSGPYNEQFFGPGTRLTVL.

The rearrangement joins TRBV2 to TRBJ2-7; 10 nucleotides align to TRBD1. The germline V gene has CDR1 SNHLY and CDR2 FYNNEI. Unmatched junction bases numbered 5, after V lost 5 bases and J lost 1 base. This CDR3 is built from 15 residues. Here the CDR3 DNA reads TGTGCCAGCAGTCTTGGACAGGGGGGATCCTACGAGCAGTACTTC. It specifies CASSLGQGGSYEQYF.

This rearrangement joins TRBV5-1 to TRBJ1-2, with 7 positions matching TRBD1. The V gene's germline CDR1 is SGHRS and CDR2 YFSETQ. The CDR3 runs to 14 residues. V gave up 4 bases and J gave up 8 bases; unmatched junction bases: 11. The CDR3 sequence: CASSAITGVEGYTF. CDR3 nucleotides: TGCGCCAGCAGCGCGATTACAGGGGTGGAAGGCTACACCTTC.

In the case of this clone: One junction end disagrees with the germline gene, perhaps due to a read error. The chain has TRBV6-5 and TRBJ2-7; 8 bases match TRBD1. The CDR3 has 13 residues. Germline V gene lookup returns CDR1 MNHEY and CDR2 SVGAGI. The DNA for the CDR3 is TGTGCCAGCAATTACGGGACAGGCGACGAGCAGTACTTC. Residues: CASNYGTGDEQYF.

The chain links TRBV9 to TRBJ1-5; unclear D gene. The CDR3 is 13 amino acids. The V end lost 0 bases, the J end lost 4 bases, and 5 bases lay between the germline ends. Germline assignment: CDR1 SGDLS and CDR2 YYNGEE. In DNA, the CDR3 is TGTGCCAGCAGCGTAGGCCAGAATCAGCCCCAGCATTTT. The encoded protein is CASSVGQNQPQHF.